This TCR beta chain emerged from a study of shared T cell receptors in the human thymus. V gave up 7 bases and J gave up 7 bases, with 14 bases separating them. The CDR3 has 13 amino acids. CDR1 is MNHEY and CDR2 is SVGAGI in the germline V gene. Only in-frame clones appear in the TCRdb table, and some are missing; sequencing was by immunoSEQ multiplex PCR. Of approximately 580,000 clones in the sample, around 82% were seen once. The data also belong to a second study, concerning human thymus T cells.

The source is a boy under two years old with a congenital heart defect. The chain has TRBV6-5 and TRBJ2-1, with D unresolved. The specimen was thymocytes. The CDR3 spells CASKPTPENEQFF. The CDR3 bases are TGTGCCAGCAAACCAACCCCAGAAAATGAGCAGTTCTTC.